Below, one T cell receptor (beta chain) is given with its context. These data come from a study of cytomegalovirus exposure and HLA in healthy donors. V dropped 2 bases and J dropped 6 bases, with 11 bases sitting between them. The CDR3 loop spans 13 amino acids. CDR1 is SGHTS, CDR2 YDEGEE, per germline. Use of 60 Vbeta and 13 Jbeta primers characterized the PCR. The protocol was immunoSEQ multiplex PCR, while the TCRdb copy is restricted to in-frame clones and leaves out a portion. This table has over 150,000 clones, approximately 80% appearing once. The sequencing sample was made of PBMCs. The chain carries TRBV5-8 and TRBJ1-1; D uncertain. The receptor comes from a woman aged 30 to 39 in good health and CMV-seropositive. CDR3 amino acids: CASSFRTTSEAFF. CDR3 coding DNA: TGTGCCAGCAGCTTCCGGACTACTTCTGAAGCTTTCTTT.